This entry lists 28 T cell receptor beta chains sequenced from one sample in a study of Graves' ophthalmopathy and Graves' hyperthyroidism. The TCR beta CDR3 regions underwent amplification from RNA transcripts. RT-PCR was first run with HTBI primers, then multiplex PCR in a second round. TCRdb independently ran MiXCR on the multiplex PCR reads; one entry per CDR3 protein. The data contain around 400,000 distinct CDR3 sequences, about 18% of them singletons. Sequenced: peripheral blood. These receptors came from a young woman with Graves' ophthalmopathy.

This clonotype was seen repeatedly, ten times or more. The rearrangement links TRBV7-2 to TRBJ1-1; 7 bases map to TRBD1. This CDR3 region has 12 residues. Germline V gene lookup returns CDR1 SGHTA and CDR2 FQGNSA. Trimming took 1 base from V and 10 from J; bases not matched to a gene: 3. CDR3 DNA sequence: TGTGCCAGCAGCTTAGATAGGGGGCGAGCTTTCTTT. It encodes CASSLDRGRAFF.

The chain links TRBV30 to TRBJ2-7, with 10 bases matching TRBD2. Germline CDR1 reads GTSNPN; CDR2 reads SVGIG (reference sequence). The CDR3 is 13 amino acids. V gave up 4 bases and J gave up 7 bases; unmatched junction bases: 7. Here the CDR3 reads CAWTSGSPGEQYF. Here the CDR3 DNA reads TGTGCCTGGACTAGCGGGAGTCCCGGGGAGCAGTACTTC.

The chain uses TRBV15 and TRBJ2-5; 8 bases line up with TRBD1. The CDR3 totals 15 residues. V trimming: 3 bases; J trimming: 7 bases; junction bases outside the gene matches: 10. CDR1 is LNHNV, CDR2 YYDKDF, per germline (reference sequence). CDR3 region: CATSSPSPGTGTQYF. As DNA, the CDR3 is TGTGCCACCAGCAGCCCAAGTCCCGGGACAGGGACCCAGTACTTC.

This clonotype was recorded at least ten times. The chain couples TRBV18 to TRBJ1-5; D remains ambiguous. Germline V lookup: CDR1 KGHSH, CDR2 LQKENI. CDR3 length equals 13 residues. V dropped 4 bases and J dropped 9 bases, with 13 bases sitting between them. This CDR3 reads CASSLSRSGPQHF. DNA of the CDR3: TGTGCCAGCTCACTCTCGAGGAGTGGGCCCCAGCATTTT.

This clonotype has a handful of counts. The rearrangement links TRBV27 to TRBJ2-4; maybe TRBD1 (6 bases). Germline CDR1 MNHEY, CDR2 SMNVEV (reference sequence). The V and J ends lost 2 bases and 15 bases respectively, with 17 bases between them. CDR3 size: 13 residues. The CDR3 bases are TGTGCCAGCAGTTTAGGCAGGGGAGAATGGAGGTACTTC. It yields the protein CASSLGRGEWRYF.

CDR3 residues: CASSPTYGRQREKLFF. CDR3 DNA sequence: TGTGCCAGCAGCCCAACCTACGGACGCCAACGTGAAAAACTGTTTTTT. The rearrangement joins TRBV27 to TRBJ1-4, with unresolved D. CDR3 size: 16 residues. Germline V gene lookup returns CDR1 MNHEY and CDR2 SMNVEV (reference sequence). Trimming pared 6 bases from V and 7 bases from J, leaving 21 bases between. The variable domain in full, with the rest retrieved from reference TRBV27 and TRBJ1-4, is EAQVTQNPRYLITVTGKKLTVTCSQNMNHEYMSWYRQDPGLGLRQIYYSMNVEVTDKGDVPEGYKVSRKEKRNFPLILESPSPNQTSLYFCASSPTYGRQREKLFFGSGTQLSVL.

Ten or more counts support this clonotype. The chain is built from TRBV6-1 and TRBJ1-5; TRBD1 matches 9 bases. Germline-derived CDR1 and CDR2 are MNHNS and SASEGT. Trimming removed 1 base from V and 6 bases from J; junction bases left unmatched: 4. The CDR3 has 15 residues. The CDR3 DNA is TGTGCCAGCAGTGAAGGGGACAGGGTTTTTCAGCCCCAGCATTTT. Its protein is CASSEGDRVFQPQHF.

The rearrangement links TRBV11-2 to TRBJ1-1; D perhaps matches TRBD1 (5 bases). The V and J ends lost 5 bases and 0 bases respectively, with 16 bases between them. The CDR3 is 16 residues long. Germline V gives CDR1 SGHAT, CDR2 FQNNGV. Here the CDR3 reads CASSPRGALMNTEAFF. DNA of the CDR3: TGTGCCAGCAGCCCCCGGGGCGCCTTGATGAACACTGAAGCTTTCTTT.

This clonotype has a count of ten or more. The genes are TRBV19 and TRBJ1-6, with TRBD1 as a possible D gene (6 bases). V was pared by 10 bases and J by 8 bases, with 15 bases between. From germline, CDR1 is LNHDA and CDR2 SQIVND (reference sequence). This CDR3 spans 13 amino acids. The CDR3 nucleotides read TGTGCCACCCAGGGGCAGAAGGATTCACCCCTCCACTTT. This translates into CATQGQKDSPLHF.

This clonotype has at least ten counts. V and J are TRBV6-5 and TRBJ2-5; D possibly corresponds to TRBD1 (6 bases). Germline lookup yields CDR1 MNHEY and CDR2 SVGAGI. This CDR3 is built from 14 residues. The V and J ends lost 3 bases and 2 bases respectively, with 10 bases between them. CDR3 DNA sequence: TGTGCCAGCAGTTATATCACAGGGCAAGAGACCCAGTACTTC. This codes for CASSYITGQETQYF.

Ten or more counts support this clonotype. This chain connects TRBV10-3 to TRBJ2-3; 7 nucleotides align to TRBD2. This CDR3 is built from 15 residues. V lost 4 bases and J lost 2; bases outside the gene matches: 6. Germline loops: CDR1 ENHRY, CDR2 SYGVKD. In nucleotides, the CDR3 is TGTGCCATCAGTGGACCGGGACTACCCACAGATACGCAGTATTTT. It encodes CAISGPGLPTDTQYF.

This clonotype was counted many times. The chain couples TRBV28 to TRBJ2-2; tentatively, D is TRBD1 or TRBD2 (5 bases each). Between the trimmed V and J ends, which lost 3 bases and 2 bases, there was a span of 16 bases. There are 17 residues in the CDR3. CDR1 is MDHEN and CDR2 is SYDVKM in the germline V gene. The CDR3 nucleotides read TGTGCCAGCAGTTTCGGGACGTCAACTGCCAACACCGGGGAGCTGTTTTTT. Its protein product is CASSFGTSTANTGELFF.

The table lists this clonotype with many counts. The DNA of the CDR3 is TGCGCCAGCAGCCAAGAAGGGACCCAAGAGACCCAGTACTTC. This gives the protein CASSQEGTQETQYF. The chain combines TRBV4-1 with TRBJ2-5; D might be TRBD1 or TRBD2, each matching 5 bases. CDR3 length equals 14 residues. The germline gives CDR1 MGHRA, CDR2 YSYEKL. Trimming left V 0 bases short and J 1 base short, with 6 bases between.

In this sample, this clonotype turned up many times. The chain employs TRBV6-2 or TRBV6-3 and TRBJ2-7; TRBD2 matches at 12 bases. The germline CDR1 and CDR2 sequences are MNHEY and SVGEGT. The CDR3 covers 16 residues. The junction had 7 bases not matched to a gene; V was cut back by 5 bases and J by 2 bases. The CDR3 is CASSPPLAGGTYEQYF. The CDR3 region has the DNA TGTGCCAGCAGTCCTCCTCTAGCGGGGGGGACCTACGAGCAGTACTTC.

For the CDR3, the DNA is TGTGCCAGCAGTTCAGGGACATACGATGGCTACACCTTC. It encodes CASSSGTYDGYTF. The chain carries TRBV12-3 or TRBV12-4 and TRBJ1-2; perhaps TRBD1 as D (6 bases). The CDR3 is 13 amino acids. Trimming pared 4 bases from V and 6 bases from J, leaving 12 bases between.

This clonotype has a count of ten or more. The gene calls are TRBV30 and TRBJ1-1; D is undetermined. Germline values: CDR1 GTSNPN, CDR2 SVGIG (reference sequence). The CDR3 runs to 13 residues. V gave up 0 bases and J gave up 1 base, with 6 bases separating them. CDR3 DNA sequence: TGTGCCTGGAGTGTAGTGCAGAACACTGAAGCTTTCTTT. Amino acids: CAWSVVQNTEAFF.

On this clonotype: Being one base from a much bigger clone, this may be a read error. The rearrangement links TRBV6-2 or TRBV6-3 to TRBJ1-1, with D maybe TRBD1 (6 bases). CDR1 MNHEY and CDR2 SVGEGT come from the germline V gene. This CDR3 spans 14 amino acids. CDR3 amino acids: CASRYRALGTEASF. The CDR3 DNA is TGTGCCAGCAGATACAGGGCGTTGGGCACTGAAGCTTCCTTT.

Many counts were recorded for this clonotype. The V gene is TRBV2, the J gene TRBJ1-2; 9 positions match TRBD1. V dropped 6 bases and J dropped 4; count of bases not matched to a gene: 9. CDR1 and CDR2 from the germline V gene are SNHLY and FYNNEI. The CDR3 contains 15 residues. CDR3 DNA sequence: TGTGCCAGCAGCCTGGGACAGGGCGACGTCTATGGCTACACCTTC. Translated, it gives CASSLGQGDVYGYTF.

The genes are TRBV12-3 or TRBV12-4 and TRBJ2-2, with 7 bases identical to TRBD1. Trimming removed 3 bases from V and 3 bases from J; junction bases left unmatched: 4. The length of the CDR3 is 15 residues. The CDR3 loop reads CASSFEGADTGELFF. The CDR3 bases are TGTGCCAGCAGTTTTGAGGGGGCGGACACCGGGGAGCTGTTTTTT.

This clonotype was found a few times. V is TRBV4-2 and J is TRBJ1-1, with D perhaps matching TRBD1 (6 bases). Germline V gene lookup returns CDR1 LGHNA and CDR2 YNFKEQ. V lost 4 bases to trimming and J lost 8 bases, with 17 bases between them. The CDR3 runs 14 residues. The CDR3 loop is CASSLPGWGGEAFF. The CDR3 bases are TGTGCCAGCAGCCTTCCGGGGTGGGGGGGCGAAGCTTTCTTT.

This clonotype was seen a handful of times. The V and J genes are TRBV9 and TRBJ2-7, with TRBD1 matching 9 bases. The length of the CDR3 is 15 residues. Germline V lookup: CDR1 SGDLS, CDR2 YYNGEE. V dropped 4 bases and J dropped 3; count of bases not matched to a gene: 8. This CDR3 is CASSPEWDRVYEQYF. Written as DNA, the CDR3 is TGTGCCAGCAGCCCAGAGTGGGACAGGGTCTACGAGCAGTACTTC.

This clonotype was seen repeatedly, ten times or more. V is TRBV28 and J is TRBJ1-2; TRBD1 agrees at 7 bases. The CDR3 consists of 15 residues. Germline CDR1 reads MDHEN; CDR2 reads SYDVKM. The J segment lost 2 bases and the V segment lost 10 bases, leaving 13 bases of the junction unmatched. CDR3 residues: CAIQGQVVSNYGYTF. The CDR3 coding sequence is TGTGCCATCCAAGGACAGGTAGTGTCGAACTATGGCTACACCTTC.

This clonotype was seen ten or more times. V usage is TRBV7-9 and J usage is TRBJ1-1; a weak D match, TRBD1 (5 bases). Trimming took off 2 bases at V and 3 bases at J, with 13 bases between the two ends. The CDR3 runs to 15 residues. CDR1 SEHNR and CDR2 FQNEAQ come from the germline V gene (reference sequence). The CDR3 loop reads CASSLPGRRDTEAFF. The CDR3 DNA sequence: TGTGCCAGCAGCTTACCGGGACGGAGAGACACTGAAGCTTTCTTT.

The table lists this clonotype with many counts. The chain recombines TRBV6-2 or TRBV6-3 with TRBJ1-5, with a possible D match to TRBD1 (5 bases). CDR1 and CDR2 (germline): MNHEY, SVGEGT. Trimming stripped 0 bases from V and 9 bases from J, with 12 bases between. The CDR3 runs to 14 residues. CDR3 nucleotides: TGTGCCAGCAGTTACTCGAATTGGGGGATGCCCCAGCATTTT. Amino acids: CASSYSNWGMPQHF.

The CDR3 spells CASSWAVTEAFF. DNA for the CDR3: TGTGCCAGCAGTTGGGCGGTGACTGAAGCTTTCTTT. The genes are TRBV6-2 or TRBV6-3 and TRBJ1-1; D is unclear. Germline V lookup: CDR1 MNHEY, CDR2 SVGEGT. V was pared by 4 bases and J by 5 bases, with 8 bases between. The CDR3 has 12 amino acids.

In DNA form, the CDR3 reads TGTGCCAGCAGCCAAGTTGGGCGTAACTATGGCTACACCTTC. This gives the protein CASSQVGRNYGYTF. This chain uses TRBV14 with TRBJ1-2, with D unresolved. Per the germline V gene, CDR1 is SGHDN and CDR2 is FVKESK. The CDR3 totals 14 residues. With 1 base removed from V and 1 base from J, the gap between germline ends came to 7 bases.

Notes on this clonotype: Since a much larger clone is just one base distant, this may be a read error. The CDR3 nucleotides are TGCACCAGCAGCTCAGGACTAGCTTCCTACGAGCAGTACTTC. It encodes CTSSSGLASYEQYF. The chain combines TRBV5-1 with TRBJ2-7; 8 positions agree with TRBD2. CDR3 length equals 14 residues. Germline V gives CDR1 SGHRS, CDR2 YFSETQ.

This clonotype has at least ten counts. J is TRBJ1-1 and V is TRBV9; D is uncertain. This CDR3 region has 15 residues. Trimming left V 0 bases short and J 2 bases short, with 11 bases between. Germline CDR1 reads SGDLS; CDR2 reads YYNGEE. DNA for the CDR3: TGTGCCAGCAGCGTAGGGGCAGGCGCCAACACTGAAGCTTTCTTT. Protein sequence: CASSVGAGANTEAFF.